The present T cell receptor (beta chain) was sequenced within a study of blood T cell repertoires in COVID-19. About the study: Sources were T cells, B-cell-depleted T cells, or PBMCs; the material itself was cDNA or gDNA.

This CDR3 comprises 12 residues. Per the germline V gene, CDR1 is KGHDR and CDR2 is SFDVKD. Between the trimmed V and J ends, which lost 10 bases and 0 bases, there was a span of 8 bases. Here immunoSEQ multiplex PCR was the method, and the copy in TCRdb shows in-frame clones only, minus some. The sample gives roughly 300,000 clones, about 90% of which show up once; approximately 5% is in the top ten. Sequencing used PBMCs or T cells enriched from blood (not recorded which). The receptor comes from a woman aged 25 to 39 who had recovered from COVID-19. The V gene is TRBV24-1, the J gene TRBJ1-1; perhaps TRBD1 as D (5 bases). The chain's CDR3 is CATKTVNTEAFF. The CDR3 DNA reads TGTGCCACTAAGACAGTGAACACTGAAGCTTTCTTT.